The 27 T cell receptor beta chains below come from one sample, sequenced in a study of CXCR3-negative and CXCR3-positive naive CD8 T cells. Whole-study results and caveats: More hydrophobic TRB CDR3s occurred in CXCR3-positive than in CXCR3-negative naive cells.

These receptors are not linked to any known antigen. 5' RACE that incorporated UMI labels was used to prepare the TRB cDNA libraries. TCRdb reprocessed the 5' RACE reads, keeping one entry per CDR3 protein, no DNA. The table gives about 60,000 distinct CDR3 sequences; the top ten clones make up about 0.84% of it. The sample was naive CXCR3+ CD8+ T cells from blood. Subset reported: CD45RO-CCR7+CD27+CD95- naive CD8+ T cells expressing CXCR3 (TNR3+). These receptors were collected from a human donor in good health. Some clones in this sample may be carry-over from other donors' samples.

The V call is TRBV7-8, the J call TRBJ2-5; the D call of TRBD1 rests on TCRdb alone, since no DNA is present to check it. This CDR3 comprises 16 residues. The germline V gene has CDR1 SGHVS and CDR2 FQNEAQ. The CDR3 loop is CASSPSPGRSQETQYF.

The gene calls are TRBV21-1 and TRBJ2-2; TCRdb's D gene call, TRBD1, goes unchecked for lack of DNA. TRBV21-1 is listed as a pseudogene. This CDR3 region has 18 residues. CDR3 amino acids: CASSKGSTGESTTGELFF.

The chain uses TRBV4-3 and TRBJ1-4. The CDR3 loop spans 17 amino acids. Germline loops: CDR1 LGHNA, CDR2 YSLEER. CDR3: CASSQAPPRDTEEKLFF.

V usage is TRBV28 and J usage is TRBJ2-3; TCRdb selects TRBD2, and the lack of DNA leaves this call unchecked. The CDR3 spans 18 residues. The germline gives CDR1 MDHEN, CDR2 SYDVKM. CDR3 sequence reads: CASSFPGTSGGRTDTQYF.

The chain employs TRBV6-5 and TRBJ2-7; TCRdb's assignment of TRBD1 cannot be checked, as there is no DNA. This CDR3 has 14 residues. Germline V gene lookup returns CDR1 MNHEY and CDR2 SVGAGI. CDR3 region: CASSYSGTTYEQYF.

The genes are TRBV6-6 and TRBJ1-1; the D call of TRBD1 rests on TCRdb alone, since no DNA is present to check it. The length of the CDR3 is 15 residues. Germline CDR1 reads MNHNY; CDR2 reads SVGAGI (reference sequence). The CDR3 sequence is CASTLSGAPNTEAFF.

The chain is built from TRBV7-8 and TRBJ1-2; with no DNA, the TCRdb D assignment of TRBD1 cannot be verified. Germline V gene lookup returns CDR1 SGHVS and CDR2 FQNEAQ. CDR3 length equals 12 residues. The CDR3 region is CASSDSGDGYTF.

The J gene is TRBJ2-7, the V gene TRBV7-2; there is no DNA to check the TCRdb D call of TRBD1. Germline loops: CDR1 SGHTA, CDR2 FQGNSA. CDR3 length: 16 residues. CDR3 sequence reads: CASSPTIVSGVNEQYF.

J is TRBJ1-1 and V is TRBV10-2. The CDR3 covers 14 residues. Germline V CDR1 and CDR2: WSHSY, SAAADI. CDR3 amino acids: CASSESYSYTEAFF.

The rearrangement uses TRBV12-3 or TRBV12-4 and TRBJ2-2; checking the TCRdb D call of TRBD1 is not possible without DNA. CDR3 length equals 16 residues. CDR3 protein: CASSLLGTGGPGELFF.

The genes are TRBV4-3 and TRBJ1-1; TCRdb picks TRBD1, but there is no DNA to check that call. The CDR3 is 15 amino acids. CDR1 LGHNA and CDR2 YSLEER come from the germline V gene. Here the CDR3 reads CASSQDDRVSTEAFF.

V and J are TRBV2 and TRBJ1-1; no DNA is available, so the TRBD1 call from TCRdb remains unchecked. The CDR3 loop spans 15 amino acids. The germline CDR1 and CDR2 sequences are SNHLY and FYNNEI. CDR3 loop: CASSHRGFVDTEAFF.

The CDR3 region is CASSQGQGADEQYF. This chain connects TRBV4-3 to TRBJ2-7; TCRdb's D call of TRBD1 is untestable without DNA. The length of the CDR3 is 14 residues. Germline assignment: CDR1 LGHNA and CDR2 YSLEER.

The chain recombines TRBV19 with TRBJ2-7. The CDR3 extends over 13 amino acids. Germline V gives CDR1 LNHDA, CDR2 SQIVND (reference sequence). CDR3 residues: CAGSRPNSYEQYF.

The rearrangement links TRBV7-9 to TRBJ2-5; with no DNA, the TCRdb D assignment of TRBD2 cannot be verified. Germline CDR1 reads SEHNR; CDR2 reads FQNEAQ (reference sequence). This CDR3 has 15 amino acids. The CDR3 region is CASSVLAGTRETQYF.

The CDR3 sequence: CASSSTGGLTDTQYF. V and J are TRBV7-2 and TRBJ2-3; the D call of TRBD1 rests on TCRdb alone, since no DNA is present to check it. The CDR3 has 15 residues. The germline gives CDR1 SGHTA, CDR2 FQGNSA.

This sequence joins TRBV6-6 and TRBJ2-1; TCRdb reports TRBD1, a call that lacks DNA to check it against. The CDR3 consists of 13 residues. Germline V gene sequence: CDR1 MNHNY, CDR2 SVGAGI (reference sequence). Here the CDR3 reads CASSSAQWVEQFF.

The genes are TRBV12-3 or TRBV12-4 and TRBJ2-7. The CDR3 consists of 13 residues. The CDR3 is CASSPGVPYEQYF.

This chain connects TRBV3-1 to TRBJ1-1; as DNA is missing, the TRBD1 call by TCRdb cannot be tested. From germline, CDR1 is LGHDT and CDR2 YNNKEL (reference sequence). CDR3 length equals 15 residues. CDR3 amino acids: CASSQEPPGDTEAFF.

The J gene is TRBJ2-1, the V gene TRBV11-3; lacking DNA, the TRBD1 call made by TCRdb goes unchecked. Looked up from germline, CDR1 is SGHNT and CDR2 is YENEEA. There are 15 residues in the CDR3. CDR3 amino acids: CASSYPGAGFNEHLF.

This sequence joins TRBV29-1 and TRBJ1-1. This CDR3 contains 11 residues. Germline lookup yields CDR1 SQVTM and CDR2 ANQGSEA. The CDR3 reads CSVEDQGDAFF.

The chain uses TRBV29-1 and TRBJ2-2; there is no DNA to check the TCRdb D call of TRBD1. Germline V lookup: CDR1 SQVTM, CDR2 ANQGSEA. The CDR3 has 12 residues. CDR3 in amino acids: CSVLTGAGELFF.

This chain links TRBV29-1 with TRBJ1-1; as DNA is missing, the TRBD1 call by TCRdb cannot be tested. Germline CDR1 and CDR2: SQVTM and ANQGSEA. The CDR3 spans 16 residues. This chain's CDR3 is CSVSPGTGGPNTEAFF.

This rearrangement joins TRBV14 to TRBJ2-7; TCRdb outputs TRBD2, but without DNA this stays unchecked. This CDR3 region has 17 residues. The V gene's germline CDR1 is SGHDN and CDR2 FVKESK. CDR3: CASSPGGRLVLSYEQYF.

The rearrangement links TRBV10-1 to TRBJ2-2. This CDR3 is 13 amino acids long. Germline V gives CDR1 WNHNN, CDR2 SYGVQD (reference sequence). CDR3: CASSGPNTGELFF.

CDR3 amino acids: CASSPRHDSYNSPLHF. This rearrangement joins TRBV4-3 to TRBJ1-6; TCRdb selects TRBD1, and the lack of DNA leaves this call unchecked. The CDR3 length is 16 residues. Germline CDR1 LGHNA, CDR2 YSLEER.

This chain links TRBV4-2 with TRBJ1-2; TCRdb proposes TRBD1, but this gene call is untestable without DNA. The CDR3 extends over 16 amino acids. CDR1 and CDR2 from the germline V gene are LGHNA and YNFKEQ. The CDR3: CASSHYMDNLSYGYTF.